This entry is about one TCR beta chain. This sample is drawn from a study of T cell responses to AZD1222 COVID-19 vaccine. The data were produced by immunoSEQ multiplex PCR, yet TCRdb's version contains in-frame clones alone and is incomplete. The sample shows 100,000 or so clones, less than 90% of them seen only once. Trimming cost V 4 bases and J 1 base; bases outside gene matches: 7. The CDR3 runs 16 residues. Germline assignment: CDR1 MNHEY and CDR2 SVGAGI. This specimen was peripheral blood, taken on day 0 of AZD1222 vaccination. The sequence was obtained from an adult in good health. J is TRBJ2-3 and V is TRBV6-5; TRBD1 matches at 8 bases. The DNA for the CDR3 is TGTGCCAGCAGTTCCAGGACAGGGTTCCGCACAGATACGCAGTATTTT. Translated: CASSSRTGFRTDTQYF.